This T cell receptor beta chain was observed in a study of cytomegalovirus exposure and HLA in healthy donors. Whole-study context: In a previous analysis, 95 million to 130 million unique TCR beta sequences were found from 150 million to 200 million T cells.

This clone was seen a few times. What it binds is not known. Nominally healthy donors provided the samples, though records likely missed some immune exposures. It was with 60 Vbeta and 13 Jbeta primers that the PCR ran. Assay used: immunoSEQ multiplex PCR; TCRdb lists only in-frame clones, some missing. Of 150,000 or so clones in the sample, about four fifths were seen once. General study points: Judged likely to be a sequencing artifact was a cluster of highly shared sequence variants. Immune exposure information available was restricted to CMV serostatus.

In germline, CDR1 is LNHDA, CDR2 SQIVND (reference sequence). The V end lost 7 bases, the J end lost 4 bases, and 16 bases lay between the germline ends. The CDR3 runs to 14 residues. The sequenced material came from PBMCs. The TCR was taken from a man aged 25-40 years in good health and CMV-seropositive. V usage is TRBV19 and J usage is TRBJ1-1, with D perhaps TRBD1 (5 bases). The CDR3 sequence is CASTSGDGVTEAFF. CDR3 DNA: TGTGCCAGTACCTCGGGGGATGGGGTCACTGAAGCTTTCTTT.